The text below deals with one T cell receptor (beta chain). Its antigen is unknown. CDR3 size: 15 residues. In germline, CDR1 is SGDLS, CDR2 YYNGEE. V was pared by 4 bases and J by 3 bases, with 7 bases of the junction left unmatched. The PCR made use of 60 Vbeta and 13 Jbeta primers. TCRdb's table, derived via immunoSEQ multiplex PCR, lists solely in-frame clones and lacks some. The repertoire holds 100,000 to 150,000 clones, with roughly 88% as singletons. This sample is drawn from a study of cytomegalovirus exposure and HLA in healthy donors. Study results and caveats: Most likely, a cluster of highly shared sequence variants arose as a sequencing artifact. Researchers counted around 150 TCR beta chains as cytomegalovirus-associated.

The material sequenced was PBMCs. The TCR originated in a boy younger than 18 in good health and CMV-seronegative. This chain joins TRBV9 and TRBJ2-5; 9 bases fit TRBD1. CDR3 loop: CASSPRDREKETQYF. The CDR3 DNA is TGTGCCAGCAGCCCCCGGGACAGGGAAAAAGAGACCCAGTACTTC.